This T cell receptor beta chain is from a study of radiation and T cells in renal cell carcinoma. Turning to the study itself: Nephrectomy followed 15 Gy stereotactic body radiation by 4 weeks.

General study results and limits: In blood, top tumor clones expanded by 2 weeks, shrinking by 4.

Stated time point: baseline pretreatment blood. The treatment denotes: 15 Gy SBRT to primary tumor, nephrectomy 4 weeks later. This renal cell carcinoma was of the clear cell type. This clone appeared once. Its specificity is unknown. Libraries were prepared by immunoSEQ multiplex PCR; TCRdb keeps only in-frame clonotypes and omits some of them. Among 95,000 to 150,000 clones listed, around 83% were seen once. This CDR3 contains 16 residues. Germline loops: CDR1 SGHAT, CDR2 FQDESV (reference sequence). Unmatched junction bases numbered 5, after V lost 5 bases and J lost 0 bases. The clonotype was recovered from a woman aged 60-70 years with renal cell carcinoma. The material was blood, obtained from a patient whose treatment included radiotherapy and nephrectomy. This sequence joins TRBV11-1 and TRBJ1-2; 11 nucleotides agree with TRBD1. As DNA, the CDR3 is TGTGCCAGCAGCCCGGGACAGGGGGGCCCTAACTATGGCTACACCTTC. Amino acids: CASSPGQGGPNYGYTF.